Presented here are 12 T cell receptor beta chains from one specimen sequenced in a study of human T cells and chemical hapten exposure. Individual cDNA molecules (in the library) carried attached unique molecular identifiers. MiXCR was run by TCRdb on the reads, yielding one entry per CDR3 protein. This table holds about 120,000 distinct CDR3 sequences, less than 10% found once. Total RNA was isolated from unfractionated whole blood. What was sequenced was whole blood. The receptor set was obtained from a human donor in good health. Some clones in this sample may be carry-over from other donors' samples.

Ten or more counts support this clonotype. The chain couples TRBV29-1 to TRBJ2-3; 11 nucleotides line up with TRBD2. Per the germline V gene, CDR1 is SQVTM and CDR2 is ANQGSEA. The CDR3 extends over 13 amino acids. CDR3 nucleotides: TGCAGTACTAGCGGGAGTTTCGCAGATACGCAGTATTTT. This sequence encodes CSTSGSFADTQYF.

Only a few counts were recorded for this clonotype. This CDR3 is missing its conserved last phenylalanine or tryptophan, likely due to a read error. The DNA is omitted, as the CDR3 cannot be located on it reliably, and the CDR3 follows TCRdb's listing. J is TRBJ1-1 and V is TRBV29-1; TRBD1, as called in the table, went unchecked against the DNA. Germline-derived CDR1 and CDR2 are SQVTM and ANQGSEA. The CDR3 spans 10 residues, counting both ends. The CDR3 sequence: CSVEVPRAEV.

DNA for the CDR3: TGTGCCAGCAGTGAATCCGCCGGTGCCACCGGGGAGCTGTTTTTT. As protein: CASSESAGATGELFF. V usage is TRBV6-1 and J usage is TRBJ2-2; no clear D gene. Germline V gene lookup returns CDR1 MNHNS and CDR2 SASEGT. V lost 2 bases and J lost 4, with 11 bases in between. The CDR3 extends over 15 amino acids.

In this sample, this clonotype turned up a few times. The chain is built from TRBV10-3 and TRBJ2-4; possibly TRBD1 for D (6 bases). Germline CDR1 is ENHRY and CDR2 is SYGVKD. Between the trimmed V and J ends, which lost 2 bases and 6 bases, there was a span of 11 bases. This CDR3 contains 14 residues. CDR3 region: CAISEGQNLNIQYF. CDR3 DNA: TGTGCCATCAGTGAGGGACAGAACCTAAACATTCAGTACTTC.

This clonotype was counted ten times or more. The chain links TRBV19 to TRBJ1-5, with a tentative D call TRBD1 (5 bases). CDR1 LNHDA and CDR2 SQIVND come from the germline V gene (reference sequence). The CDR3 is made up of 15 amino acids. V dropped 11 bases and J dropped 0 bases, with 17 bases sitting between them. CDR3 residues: CASKGADYSNQPQHF. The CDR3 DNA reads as TGTGCCTCAAAAGGGGCAGATTATAGCAATCAGCCCCAGCATTTT.

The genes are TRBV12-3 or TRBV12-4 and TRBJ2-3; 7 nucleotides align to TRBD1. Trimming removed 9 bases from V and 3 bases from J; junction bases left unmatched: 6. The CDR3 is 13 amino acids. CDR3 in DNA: TGTGCCAGTCGACAGGGCCATACAGATACGCAGTATTTT. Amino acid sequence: CASRQGHTDTQYF.

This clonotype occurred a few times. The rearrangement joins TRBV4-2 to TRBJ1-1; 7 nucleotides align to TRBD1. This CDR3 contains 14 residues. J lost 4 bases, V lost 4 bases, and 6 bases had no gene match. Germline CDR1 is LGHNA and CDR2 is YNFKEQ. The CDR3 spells CASSLTGEGTEAFF. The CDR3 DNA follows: TGTGCCAGCAGCCTAACAGGGGAGGGCACTGAAGCTTTCTTT.

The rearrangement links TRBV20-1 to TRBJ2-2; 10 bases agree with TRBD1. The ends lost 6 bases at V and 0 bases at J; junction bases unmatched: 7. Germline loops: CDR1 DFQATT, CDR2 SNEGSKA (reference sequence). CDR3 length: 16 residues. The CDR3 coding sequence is TGCAGTGCCCGGGACAGGGGACACGCGAACACCGGGGAGCTGTTTTTT. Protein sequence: CSARDRGHANTGELFF.

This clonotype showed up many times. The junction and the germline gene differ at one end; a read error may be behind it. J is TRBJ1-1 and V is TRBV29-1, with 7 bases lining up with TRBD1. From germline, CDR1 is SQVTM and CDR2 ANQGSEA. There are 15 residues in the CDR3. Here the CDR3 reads CSVEDRDRENTEAFF. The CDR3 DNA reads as TGCAGCGTAGAAGACCGGGACAGAGAGAACACTGAAGCTTTCTTT.

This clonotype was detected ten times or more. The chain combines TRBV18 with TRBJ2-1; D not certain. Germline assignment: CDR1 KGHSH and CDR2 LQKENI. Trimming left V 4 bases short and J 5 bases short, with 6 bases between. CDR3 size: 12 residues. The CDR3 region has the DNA TGTGCCAGCTCACTCCCCAACAATGAGCAGTTCTTC. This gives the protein CASSLPNNEQFF.

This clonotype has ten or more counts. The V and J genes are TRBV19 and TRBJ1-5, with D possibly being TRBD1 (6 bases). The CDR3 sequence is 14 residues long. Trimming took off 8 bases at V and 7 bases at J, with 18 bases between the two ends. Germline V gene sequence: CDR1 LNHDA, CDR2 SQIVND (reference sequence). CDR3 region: CASQGQGLVQPQHF. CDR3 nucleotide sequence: TGTGCCAGTCAGGGGCAGGGGTTGGTCCAGCCCCAGCATTTT. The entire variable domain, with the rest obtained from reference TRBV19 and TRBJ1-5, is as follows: DGGITQSPKYLFRKEGQNVTLSCEQNLNHDAMYWYRQDPGQGLRLIYYSQIVNDFQKGDIAEGYSVSREKKESFPLTVTSAQKNPTAFYLCASQGQGLVQPQHFGDGTRLSIL.

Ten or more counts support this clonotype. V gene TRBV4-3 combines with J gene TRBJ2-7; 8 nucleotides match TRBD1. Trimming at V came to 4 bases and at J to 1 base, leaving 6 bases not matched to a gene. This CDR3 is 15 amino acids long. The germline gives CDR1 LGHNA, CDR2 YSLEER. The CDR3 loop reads CASSPGTGDSYEQYF. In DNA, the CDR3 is TGCGCCAGCAGCCCCGGGACAGGTGATTCCTACGAGCAGTACTTC.